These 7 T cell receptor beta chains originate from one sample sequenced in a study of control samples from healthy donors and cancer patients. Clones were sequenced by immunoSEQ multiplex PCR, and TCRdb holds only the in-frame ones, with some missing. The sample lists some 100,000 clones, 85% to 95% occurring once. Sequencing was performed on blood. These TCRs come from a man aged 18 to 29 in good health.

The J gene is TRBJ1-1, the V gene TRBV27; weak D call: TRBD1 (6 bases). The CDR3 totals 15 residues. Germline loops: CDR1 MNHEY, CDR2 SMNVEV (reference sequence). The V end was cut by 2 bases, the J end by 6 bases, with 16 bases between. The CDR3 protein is CASSLKRTELAEAFF. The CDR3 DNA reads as TGTGCCAGCAGTTTAAAAAGGACAGAACTGGCTGAAGCTTTCTTT.

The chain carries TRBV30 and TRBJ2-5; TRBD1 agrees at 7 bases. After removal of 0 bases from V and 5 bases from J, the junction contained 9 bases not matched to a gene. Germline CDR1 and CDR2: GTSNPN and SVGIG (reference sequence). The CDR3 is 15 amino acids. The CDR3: CAWSVTGERWETQYF. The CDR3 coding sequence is TGTGCCTGGAGTGTAACAGGGGAACGGTGGGAGACCCAGTACTTC.

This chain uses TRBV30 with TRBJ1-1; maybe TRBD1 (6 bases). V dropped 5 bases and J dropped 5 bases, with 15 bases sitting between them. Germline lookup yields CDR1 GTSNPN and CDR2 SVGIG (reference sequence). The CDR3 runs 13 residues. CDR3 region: CAWYQQGHTEAFF. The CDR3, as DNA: TGTGCCTGGTACCAACAGGGTCATACTGAAGCTTTCTTT.

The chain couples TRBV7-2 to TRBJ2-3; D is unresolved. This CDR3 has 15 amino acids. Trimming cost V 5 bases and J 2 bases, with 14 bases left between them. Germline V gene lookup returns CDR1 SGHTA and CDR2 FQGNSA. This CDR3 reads CASSLGVVTTDTQYF. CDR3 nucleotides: TGTGCCAGCAGCCTAGGTGTCGTCACCACAGATACGCAGTATTTT.

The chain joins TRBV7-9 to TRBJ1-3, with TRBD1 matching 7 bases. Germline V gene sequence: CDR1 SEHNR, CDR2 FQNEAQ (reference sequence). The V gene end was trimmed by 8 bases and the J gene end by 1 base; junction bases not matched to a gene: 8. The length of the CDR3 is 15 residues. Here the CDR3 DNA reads TGTGCCAGCGCAATTAAACAGGGGTCTGGAAACACCATATATTTT. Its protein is CASAIKQGSGNTIYF.

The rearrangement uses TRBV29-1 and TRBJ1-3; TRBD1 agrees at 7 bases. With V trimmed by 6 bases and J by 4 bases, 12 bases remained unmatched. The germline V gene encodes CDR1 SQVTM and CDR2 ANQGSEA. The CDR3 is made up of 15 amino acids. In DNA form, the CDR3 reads TGCAGCGTGATCCTACAGGGGTCTGCCGGAAACACCATATATTTT. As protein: CSVILQGSAGNTIYF.

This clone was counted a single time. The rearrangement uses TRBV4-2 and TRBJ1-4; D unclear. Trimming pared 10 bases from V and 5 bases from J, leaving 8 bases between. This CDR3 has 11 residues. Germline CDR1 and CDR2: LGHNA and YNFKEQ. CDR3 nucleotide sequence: TGTGCCACCGAGCTAAATGAAAAACTGTTTTTT. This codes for CATELNEKLFF.